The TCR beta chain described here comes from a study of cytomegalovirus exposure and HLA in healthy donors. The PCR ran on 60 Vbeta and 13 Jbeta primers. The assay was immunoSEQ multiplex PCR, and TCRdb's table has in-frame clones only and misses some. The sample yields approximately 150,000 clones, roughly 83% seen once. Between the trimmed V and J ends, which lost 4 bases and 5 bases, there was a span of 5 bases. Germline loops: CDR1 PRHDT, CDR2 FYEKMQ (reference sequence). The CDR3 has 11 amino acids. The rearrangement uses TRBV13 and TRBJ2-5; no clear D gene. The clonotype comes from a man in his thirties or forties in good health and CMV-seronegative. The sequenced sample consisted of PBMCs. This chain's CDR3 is CASSSRETQYF. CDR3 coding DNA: TGTGCCAGCAGCTCACGGGAGACCCAGTACTTC.